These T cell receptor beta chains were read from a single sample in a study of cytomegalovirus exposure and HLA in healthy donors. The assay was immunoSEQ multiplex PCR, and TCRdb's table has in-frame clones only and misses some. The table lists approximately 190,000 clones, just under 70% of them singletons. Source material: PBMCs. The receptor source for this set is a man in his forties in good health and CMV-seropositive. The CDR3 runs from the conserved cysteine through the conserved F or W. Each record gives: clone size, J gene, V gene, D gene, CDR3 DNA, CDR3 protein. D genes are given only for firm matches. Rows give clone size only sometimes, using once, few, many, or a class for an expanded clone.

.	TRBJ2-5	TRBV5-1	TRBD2	TGCGCCAGCAGCTTGGGGGCGGCTAGCGGGGGCAAACAAGAGACCCAGTACTTC	CASSLGAASGGKQETQYF
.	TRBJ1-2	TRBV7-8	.	TGTGCCAGCAGCCAGGGCCCCAACTATGGCTACGCCTTC	CASSQGPNYGYAF
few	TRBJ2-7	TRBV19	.	TGTGCCAGTACCGGGACACCCTACGAGCAGTACTTC	CASTGTPYEQYF
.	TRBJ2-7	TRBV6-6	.	TGTGCCAGCAGATCCGGGACAAACTACGAGCAGTACTTC	CASRSGTNYEQYF
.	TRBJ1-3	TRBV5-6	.	TGTGCCAGCAGCTGGTCCGGTACCTCTGGAAACACCATATATTTT	CASSWSGTSGNTIYF
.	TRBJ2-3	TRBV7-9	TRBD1	TGTGCCAGCAGCCATACTGGGTACAGGGGCGATACGCAGTATTTT	CASSHTGYRGDTQYF
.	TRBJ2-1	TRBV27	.	TGTGCCAGCAGCCGCCAGGGTTTACACAATGAGCAGTTCTTC	CASSRQGLHNEQFF
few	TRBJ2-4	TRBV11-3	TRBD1	TGTGCCAGCAGCCAAACACAGGGGAACATTCAGTACTTC	CASSQTQGNIQYF
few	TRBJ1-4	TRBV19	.	TGTGCCAGTAGTACAGGGGTGACTAATGAAAAACTGTTTTTT	CASSTGVTNEKLFF
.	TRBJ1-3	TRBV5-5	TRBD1	TGTGCCAGCAGCTTGGACCCAGGGGGATCCGGAAACACCATATATTTT	CASSLDPGGSGNTIYF
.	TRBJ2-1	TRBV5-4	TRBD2	TGTGCCAGCAGCTTGGTCGGGGGGGAGTACAATGAGCAGTTCTTC	CASSLVGGEYNEQFF
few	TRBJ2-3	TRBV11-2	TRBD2	TGTGCCAGCAGCCGTTCGCGGGGGGGGGTGGATACGCAGTATTTT	CASSRSRGGVDTQYF
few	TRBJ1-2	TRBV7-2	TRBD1	TGTGCCAGCAGCTTAGCTACAGACAGGGGGAAGGGGGGCTACACCTTC	CASSLATDRGKGGYTF
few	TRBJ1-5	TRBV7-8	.	TGTGCCAGCAGCTTTAATATCGGGCAGCCCCAGCATTTT	CASSFNIGQPQHF
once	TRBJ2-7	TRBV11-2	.	TGTGCCAGCAGCTTAGGCCCAGGAGGGGAAGGCCACGAGCAGTACTTC	CASSLGPGGEGHEQYF
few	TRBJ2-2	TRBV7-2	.	TGTGCCAGCAGCCTGCTGGGGGGGGCGCCCGGGGAGCTGTTTTTT	CASSLLGGAPGELFF
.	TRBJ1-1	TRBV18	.	TGTGCCAGCTCACCACCCCACGGGAACACTGAAGCTTTCTTT	CASSPPHGNTEAFF
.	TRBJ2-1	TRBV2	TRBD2	TGTGCCAGCCCGAGCGAGGCGGGGGGCTCCTACAATGAGCAGTTCTTC	CASPSEAGGSYNEQFF
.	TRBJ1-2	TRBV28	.	TGTGCCAGCAGTTTCCGCGGCCCTTATGGCTACACCTTC	CASSFRGPYGYTF
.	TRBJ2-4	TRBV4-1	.	TGCGCCAGCAGCCAAGGGGCGTGGTACTTC	CASSQGAWYF
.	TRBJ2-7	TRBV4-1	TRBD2	TGCGCCAGCAGCCAACTTAGCGGGGGGCCCTACGAGCAGTACTTC	CASSQLSGGPYEQYF
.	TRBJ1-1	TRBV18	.	TGTGCCAGCTCGGGGGGGAACACTGAAGCTTTCTTT	CASSGGNTEAFF